Listed here are 21 T cell receptor beta chains from one sample, sequenced in a study of cytomegalovirus exposure and HLA in healthy donors. Researchers ran the PCR with 60 Vbeta and 13 Jbeta primers. Profiling relied on immunoSEQ multiplex PCR, and the TCRdb table lists in-frame clones only, not all of them. The sample gives tens of thousands of clones, 73% of which show up once; about 5.7% is in the top ten. Sequencing was performed on PBMCs. The receptors stem from a man aged 45 to 65 in good health and CMV-seronegative.

V usage is TRBV7-6 and J usage is TRBJ1-4, with TRBD1 matching over 9 bases. Losses at the gene ends were 5 bases for V and 8 bases for J; bases not matched to a gene: 12. Germline V gives CDR1 SGHVS, CDR2 FNYEAQ. The CDR3 is made up of 16 amino acids. In DNA, the CDR3 is TGTGCCAGCAGCCTCCAAACAGGGGGCGTCGGGGAAAAACTGTTTTTT. This sequence encodes CASSLQTGGVGEKLFF.

The chain has TRBV9 and TRBJ1-4, with D possibly being TRBD1 (5 bases). Germline CDR1 is SGDLS and CDR2 is YYNGEE. The CDR3 sequence is 14 residues long. Between the trimmed V and J ends, which lost 0 bases and 5 bases, there was a span of 8 bases. CDR3 nucleotide sequence: TGTGCCAGCAGCGTAGAAAGACAGAATGAAAAACTGTTTTTT. The encoded protein is CASSVERQNEKLFF.

The chain is built from TRBV30 and TRBJ2-5; TRBD2 agrees at 7 bases. The DNA end is a closer match to TRBJ2-7, so the J assignment may be wrong. This CDR3 has 12 amino acids. From germline, CDR1 is GTSNPN and CDR2 SVGIG (reference sequence). The CDR3 reads CAWSVGGFEQYF. The CDR3 nucleotides read TGTGCCTGGAGTGTGGGGGGGTTCGAGCAGTACTTC.

This clone has more than one count but fewer than ten. The rearrangement links TRBV5-8 to TRBJ1-5, with TRBD1 as a possible D gene (6 bases). V lost 0 bases, J lost 0 bases, and 7 bases lay in between. The CDR3 has 15 residues. Germline values: CDR1 SGHTS, CDR2 YDEGEE. The CDR3 loop is CASSLAGASNQPQHF. The CDR3 region has the DNA TGTGCCAGCAGCTTGGCAGGGGCTAGCAATCAGCCCCAGCATTTT.

This clone was detected only a few times. This chain uses TRBV2 with TRBJ1-5; possibly TRBD1 for D (5 bases). The V and J ends lost 6 bases and 1 base respectively, with 16 bases between them. The CDR3 has 16 amino acids. Germline V gene data show CDR1 as SNHLY and CDR2 as FYNNEI. The CDR3 DNA reads TGTGCCAGCAGAGGCAGGGACTTTTACAGCAATCAGCCCCAGCATTTT. Protein product: CASRGRDFYSNQPQHF.

Only a few counts were recorded for this clone. The chain uses TRBV5-1 and TRBJ2-7; TRBD1 agrees at 8 bases. In germline, CDR1 is SGHRS, CDR2 YFSETQ. The CDR3 is made up of 15 amino acids. The V segment lost 5 bases and the J segment 5 bases; nucleotides outside the gene matches: 12. Written as DNA, the CDR3 is TGCGCCAGCAGGCCCCGACAGGGGTGGGTCAACGAGCAGTACTTC. It translates to CASRPRQGWVNEQYF.

The rearrangement links TRBV11-2 to TRBJ1-5; D is unresolved. Germline-derived CDR1 and CDR2 are SGHAT and FQNNGV. With 3 bases removed from V and 1 base from J, the gap between germline ends came to 10 bases. This CDR3 comprises 15 residues. CDR3 protein: CASSLVSGSNQPQHF. The CDR3 DNA reads as TGTGCCAGCAGCTTGGTCTCGGGGAGCAATCAGCCCCAGCATTTT.

The J gene is TRBJ2-3, the V gene TRBV4-1; no clear D gene. Germline values: CDR1 MGHRA, CDR2 YSYEKL. V was trimmed by 0 bases and J by 2 bases, leaving 12 bases between them. CDR3 size: 16 residues. The CDR3 region has the DNA TGCGCCAGCAGCCAAGATTTGGGCAGATACACAGATACGCAGTATTTT. Residues: CASSQDLGRYTDTQYF.

The chain recombines TRBV5-1 with TRBJ2-3; the D gene is possibly TRBD2 (6 bases). From germline, CDR1 is SGHRS and CDR2 YFSETQ. V was pared by 4 bases and J by 4 bases, with 16 bases between. The CDR3 runs 15 residues. The CDR3 DNA is TGCGCCAGCAGCGCCCCGACTAGTGGCGCAGATACGCAGTATTTT. It yields the protein CASSAPTSGADTQYF.

With regard to this clone: Different DNA sequences within this sample yield the same CDR3. V gene TRBV6-5 combines with J gene TRBJ1-6; D gene unclear. This CDR3 comprises 15 residues. The germline V gene encodes CDR1 MNHEY and CDR2 SVGAGI. Trimming stripped 2 bases from V and 5 bases from J, with 10 bases between. The CDR3 here is CASSYGRQDNSPLHF. In DNA form, the CDR3 reads TGTGCCAGCAGTTACGGTCGGCAGGATAATTCACCCCTCCACTTT.

This clone was detected a few times. V and J are TRBV21-1 and TRBJ1-6; the DNA was not compared with TRBD1, the D call given in the table. TRBV21-1 is a listed pseudogene. This CDR3 has 16 residues. Written as DNA, the CDR3 is TGTGCCAGCAGCAAGCACCGAGACAGTCCTAATTCACCCCTCCACTTT. As protein: CASSKHRDSPNSPLHF.

The J gene is TRBJ1-5, the V gene TRBV2; perhaps TRBD1 as D (6 bases). Germline-derived CDR1 and CDR2 are SNHLY and FYNNEI. V was pared by 6 bases and J by 4 bases, with 19 bases between. The CDR3 spans 16 residues. The DNA of the CDR3 is TGTGCCAGCAGAGACCCAGGGGCGCCTACTAATCAGCCCCAGCATTTT. It encodes CASRDPGAPTNQPQHF.

The V gene is TRBV18, the J gene TRBJ1-6; tentative D call: TRBD1 (5 bases). V dropped 3 bases and J dropped 5 bases, with 8 bases sitting between them. The germline V gene has CDR1 KGHSH and CDR2 LQKENI. This CDR3 is built from 14 residues. CDR3 sequence: CASSPDKNNSPLHF. The CDR3 DNA reads TGTGCCAGCTCACCGGACAAGAATAATTCACCCCTCCACTTT.

The chain links TRBV27 to TRBJ1-5; TRBD1 might be the D (6 bases). With 5 bases removed from V and 1 base from J, the gap between germline ends came to 15 bases. The CDR3 totals 16 residues. Germline CDR1 MNHEY, CDR2 SMNVEV (reference sequence). The CDR3 region is CASSGTTSGSNQPQHF. The CDR3 DNA sequence: TGTGCCAGCAGTGGGACAACGAGTGGGAGCAATCAGCCCCAGCATTTT.

This clone was found once. The chain has TRBV5-4 and TRBJ1-2; TRBD1 is a possible D gene (6 bases). Trimming took off 0 bases at V and 6 bases at J, with 12 bases between the two ends. The CDR3 is 14 amino acids. In germline, CDR1 is SGHNT, CDR2 YYREEE (reference sequence). The CDR3 nucleotides read TGTGCCAGCAGCTTGGTTCAGGGGCAGAATGGCTACACCTTC. Protein sequence: CASSLVQGQNGYTF.

The rearrangement joins TRBV6-5 to TRBJ1-1; no clear D. Germline-derived CDR1 and CDR2 are MNHEY and SVGAGI. Deletions cut 2 bases from V and 0 bases from J, with 4 bases between. CDR3 length: 13 amino acids. The CDR3 loop reads CASSYIVNTEAFF. Here the CDR3 DNA reads TGTGCCAGCAGTTACATCGTGAACACTGAAGCTTTCTTT.

This sequence joins TRBV11-2 and TRBJ2-1; TRBD1 matches at 9 bases. The CDR3 is made up of 14 amino acids. Germline lookup yields CDR1 SGHAT and CDR2 FQNNGV. The V gene end was trimmed by 8 bases and the J gene end by 6 bases; junction bases not matched to a gene: 8. CDR3 DNA: TGTGCCAGCGGTTCGGGACAGGGTTCCAATGAGCAGTTCTTC. It translates to CASGSGQGSNEQFF.

This rearrangement joins TRBV9 to TRBJ2-5, with 8 bases fitting TRBD2. The ends lost 4 bases at V and 5 bases at J; junction bases unmatched: 13. The CDR3 sequence is 16 residues long. In germline, CDR1 is SGDLS, CDR2 YYNGEE. CDR3 loop: CASSPYNRGGRETQYF. The CDR3 DNA sequence: TGTGCCAGCAGCCCATATAACCGGGGGGGCCGGGAGACCCAGTACTTC.

The genes are TRBV30 and TRBJ1-1; D is unclear. The V and J ends lost 4 bases and 1 base respectively, with 7 bases between them. Germline assignment: CDR1 GTSNPN and CDR2 SVGIG (reference sequence). CDR3 length: 12 amino acids. CDR3: CAWISGNTEAFF. CDR3 bases: TGTGCCTGGATCTCGGGGAACACTGAAGCTTTCTTT. Supplemented by reference TRBV30 and TRBJ1-1, the full variable domain reads SQTIHQWPATLVQPVGSPLSLECTVEGTSNPNLYWYRQAAGRGLQLLFYSVGIGQISSEVPQNLSASRPQDRQFILSSKKLLLSDSGFYLCAWISGNTEAFFGQGTRLTVV.

This rearrangement joins TRBV5-1 to TRBJ2-3, with TRBD2 as a possible D gene (6 bases). The CDR3 is 14 residues long. V was clipped by 7 bases and J by 2 bases, with 14 bases between them. CDR1 and CDR2 (germline): SGHRS, YFSETQ. CDR3 sequence reads: CASGLAEFTDTQYF. The CDR3 DNA reads as TGCGCCAGCGGGTTAGCGGAATTCACAGATACGCAGTATTTT.

This clone was found once. The chain uses TRBV19 and TRBJ1-5; TRBD1 aligns across 8 bases. Unmatched junction bases numbered 12, after V lost 8 bases and J lost 9 bases. This CDR3 is built from 14 residues. Germline loops: CDR1 LNHDA, CDR2 SQIVND (reference sequence). The CDR3 sequence is CASHSGTGDLPQHF. The CDR3, as DNA: TGTGCCAGTCACTCCGGGACAGGTGATTTGCCCCAGCATTTT.